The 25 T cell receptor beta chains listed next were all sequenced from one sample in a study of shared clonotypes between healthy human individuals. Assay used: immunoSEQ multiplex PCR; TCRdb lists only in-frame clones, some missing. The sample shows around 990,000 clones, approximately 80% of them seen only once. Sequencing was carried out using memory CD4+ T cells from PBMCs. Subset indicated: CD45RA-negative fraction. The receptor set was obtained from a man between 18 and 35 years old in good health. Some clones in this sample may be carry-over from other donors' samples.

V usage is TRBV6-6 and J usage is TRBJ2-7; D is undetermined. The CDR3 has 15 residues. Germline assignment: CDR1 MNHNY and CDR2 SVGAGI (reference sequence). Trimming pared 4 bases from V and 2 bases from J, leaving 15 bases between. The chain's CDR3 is CASSFLRYSPYEQYF. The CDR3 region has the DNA TGTGCCAGCAGTTTCCTCCGCTACTCACCCTACGAGCAGTACTTC.

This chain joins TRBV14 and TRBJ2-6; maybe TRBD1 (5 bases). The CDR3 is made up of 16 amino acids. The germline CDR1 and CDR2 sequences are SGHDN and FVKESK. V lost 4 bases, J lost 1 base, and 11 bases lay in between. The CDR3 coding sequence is TGTGCCAGCAGCCGGCAGGACACTTCTGGGGCCAACGTCCTGACTTTC. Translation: CASSRQDTSGANVLTF. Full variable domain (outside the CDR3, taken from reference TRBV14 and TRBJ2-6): EAGVTQFPSHSVIEKGQTVTLRCDPISGHDNLYWYRRVMGKEIKFLLHFVKESKQDESGMPNNRFLAERTGGTYSTLKVQPAELEDSGVYFCASSRQDTSGANVLTFGAGSRLTVL.

CDR3 in DNA: TGTGCCAGCAGCTTACTCGGAAACACCATATATTTT. Its protein is CASSLLGNTIYF. The J gene is TRBJ1-3, the V gene TRBV7-9; D uncertain. This CDR3 is 12 amino acids long. Trimming removed 2 bases from V and 4 bases from J, with 3 bases in between. Germline assignment: CDR1 SEHNR and CDR2 FQNEAQ (reference sequence). Supplemented by reference TRBV7-9 and TRBJ1-3, the full variable domain reads DTGVSQNPRHKITKRGQNVTFRCDPISEHNRLYWYRQTLGQGPEFLTYFQNEAQLEKSRLLSDRFSAERPKGSFSTLEIQRTEQGDSAMYLCASSLLGNTIYFGEGSWLTVV.

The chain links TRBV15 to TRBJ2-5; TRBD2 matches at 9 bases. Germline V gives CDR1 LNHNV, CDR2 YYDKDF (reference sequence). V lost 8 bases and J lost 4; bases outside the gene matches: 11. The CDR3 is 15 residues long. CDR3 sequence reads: CATRSLAGYLETQYF. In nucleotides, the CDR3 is TGTGCCACCCGATCACTAGCGGGCTATTTAGAGACCCAGTACTTC.

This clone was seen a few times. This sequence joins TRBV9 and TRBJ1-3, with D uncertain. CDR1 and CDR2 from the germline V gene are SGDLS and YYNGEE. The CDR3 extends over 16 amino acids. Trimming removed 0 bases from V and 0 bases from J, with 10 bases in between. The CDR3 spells CASSVVGTVSGNTIYF. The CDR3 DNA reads TGTGCCAGCAGCGTAGTTGGCACAGTCTCTGGAAACACCATATATTTT.

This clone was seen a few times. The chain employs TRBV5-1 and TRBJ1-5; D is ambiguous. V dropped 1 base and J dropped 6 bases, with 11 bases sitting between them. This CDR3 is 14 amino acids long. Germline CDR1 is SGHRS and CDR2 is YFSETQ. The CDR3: CASSLTMEGQPQHF. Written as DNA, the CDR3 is TGCGCCAGCAGCTTGACGATGGAGGGTCAGCCCCAGCATTTT.

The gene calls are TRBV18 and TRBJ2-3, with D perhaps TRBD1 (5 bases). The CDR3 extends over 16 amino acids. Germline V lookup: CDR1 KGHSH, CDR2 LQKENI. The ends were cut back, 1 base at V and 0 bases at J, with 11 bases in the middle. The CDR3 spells CASSPLDSASTDTQYF. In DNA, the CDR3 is TGTGCCAGCTCACCACTTGACAGCGCAAGCACAGATACGCAGTATTTT.

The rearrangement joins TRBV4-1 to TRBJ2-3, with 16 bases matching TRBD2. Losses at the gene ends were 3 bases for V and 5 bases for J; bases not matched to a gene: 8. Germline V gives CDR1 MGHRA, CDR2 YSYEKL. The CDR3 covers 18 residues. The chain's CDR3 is CASSQATGTSGRGDTQYF. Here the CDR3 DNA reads TGCGCCAGCAGCCAGGCTACCGGGACTAGCGGGAGGGGAGATACGCAGTATTTT.

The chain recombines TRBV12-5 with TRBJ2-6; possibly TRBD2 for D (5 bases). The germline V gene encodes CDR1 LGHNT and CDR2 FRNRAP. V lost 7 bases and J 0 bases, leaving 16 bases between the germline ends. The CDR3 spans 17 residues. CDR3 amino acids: CASERRQELSGANVLTF. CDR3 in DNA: TGTGCTAGTGAAAGGAGGCAGGAGCTCTCTGGGGCCAACGTCCTGACTTTC.

CDR3 bases: TGTGCCAGCAGGGAGACTAGCGGCACCTACGAGCAGTACTTC. It yields the protein CASRETSGTYEQYF. The V gene is TRBV2, the J gene TRBJ2-7, with 9 bases aligning to TRBD2. Trimming at V came to 6 bases and at J to 2 bases, leaving 5 bases not matched to a gene. There are 14 residues in the CDR3. CDR1 and CDR2 from the germline V gene are SNHLY and FYNNEI.

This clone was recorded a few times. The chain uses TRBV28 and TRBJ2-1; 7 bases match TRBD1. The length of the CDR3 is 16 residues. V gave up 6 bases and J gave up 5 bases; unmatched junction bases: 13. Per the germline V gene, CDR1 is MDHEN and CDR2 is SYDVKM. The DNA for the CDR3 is TGTGCCAGCAGAGGAGCGTTGGGACAGAAACACAATGAGCAGTTCTTC. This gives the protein CASRGALGQKHNEQFF.

Written as DNA, the CDR3 is TGTGCCAGCAGTGGTGGGGTCTGGTCGGGAGAGCCCCAGCATTTT. Residues: CASSGGVWSGEPQHF. V usage is TRBV27 and J usage is TRBJ1-5; D is ambiguous. V lost 5 bases and J 8 bases, leaving 19 bases between the germline ends. Germline lookup yields CDR1 MNHEY and CDR2 SMNVEV (reference sequence). This CDR3 comprises 15 residues.

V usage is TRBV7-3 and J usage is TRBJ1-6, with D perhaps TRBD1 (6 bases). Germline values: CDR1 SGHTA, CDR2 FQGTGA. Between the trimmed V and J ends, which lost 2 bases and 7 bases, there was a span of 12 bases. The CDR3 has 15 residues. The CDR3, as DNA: TGTGCCAGCAGCTTACTTACAGGGAGGAATTCACCCCTCCACTTT. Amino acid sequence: CASSLLTGRNSPLHF.

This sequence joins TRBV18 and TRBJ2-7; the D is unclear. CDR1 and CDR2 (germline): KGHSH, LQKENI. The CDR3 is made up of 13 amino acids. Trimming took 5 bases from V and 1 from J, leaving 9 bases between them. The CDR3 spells CASSYAESYEQYF. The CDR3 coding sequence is TGTGCCAGCTCATATGCAGAATCCTACGAGCAGTACTTC.

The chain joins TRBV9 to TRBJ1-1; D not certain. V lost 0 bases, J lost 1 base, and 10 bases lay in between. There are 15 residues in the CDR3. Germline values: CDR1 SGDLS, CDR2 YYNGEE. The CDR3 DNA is TGTGCCAGCAGCGTAGGTTTCGCGGGGAACACTGAAGCTTTCTTT. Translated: CASSVGFAGNTEAFF.

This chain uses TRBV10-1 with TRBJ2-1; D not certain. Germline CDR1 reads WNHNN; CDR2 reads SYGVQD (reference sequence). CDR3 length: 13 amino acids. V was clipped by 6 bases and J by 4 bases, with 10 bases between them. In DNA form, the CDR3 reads TGCGCCAGCAGCCGAGACGGATACAATGAGCAGTTCTTC. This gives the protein CASSRDGYNEQFF.

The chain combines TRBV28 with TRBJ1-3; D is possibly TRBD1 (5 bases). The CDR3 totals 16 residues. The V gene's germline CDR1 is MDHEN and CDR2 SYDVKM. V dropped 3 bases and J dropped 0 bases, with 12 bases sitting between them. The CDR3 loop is CASSLGDASSGNTIYF. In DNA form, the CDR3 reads TGTGCCAGCAGTTTGGGGGACGCGAGCTCTGGAAACACCATATATTTT.

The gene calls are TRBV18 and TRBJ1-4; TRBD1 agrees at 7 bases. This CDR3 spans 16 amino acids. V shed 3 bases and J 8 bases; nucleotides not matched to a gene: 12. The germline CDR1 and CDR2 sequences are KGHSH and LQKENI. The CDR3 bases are TGTGCCAGCTCACCGTCAATAAGACAGGGTGGCGAAAAACTGTTTTTT. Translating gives CASSPSIRQGGEKLFF.

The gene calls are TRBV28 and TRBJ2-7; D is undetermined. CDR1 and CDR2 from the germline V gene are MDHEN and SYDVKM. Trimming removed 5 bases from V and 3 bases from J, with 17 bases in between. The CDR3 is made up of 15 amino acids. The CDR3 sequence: CASSTYFNDHYEQYF. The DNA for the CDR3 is TGTGCCAGCAGTACCTATTTTAATGATCACTACGAGCAGTACTTC.

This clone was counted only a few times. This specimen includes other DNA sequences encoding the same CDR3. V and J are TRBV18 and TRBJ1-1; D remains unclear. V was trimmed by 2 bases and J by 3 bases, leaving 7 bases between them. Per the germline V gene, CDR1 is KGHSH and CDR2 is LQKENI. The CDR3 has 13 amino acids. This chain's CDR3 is CASSPRRDTEAFF. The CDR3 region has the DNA TGTGCCAGCTCACCAAGGAGGGACACTGAAGCTTTCTTT.

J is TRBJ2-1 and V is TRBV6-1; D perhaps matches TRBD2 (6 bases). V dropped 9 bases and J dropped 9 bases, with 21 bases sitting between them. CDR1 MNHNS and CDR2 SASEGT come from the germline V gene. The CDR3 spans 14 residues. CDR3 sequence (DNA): TGTGCCAGTTCCATTAGCGGAATCTATCCTGAGCAGTTCTTC. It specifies CASSISGIYPEQFF.

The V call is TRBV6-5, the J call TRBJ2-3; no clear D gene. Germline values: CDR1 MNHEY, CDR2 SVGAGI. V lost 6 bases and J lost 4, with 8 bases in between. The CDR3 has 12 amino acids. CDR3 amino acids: CASSPIPDTQYF. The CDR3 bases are TGTGCCAGCAGCCCGATCCCAGATACGCAGTATTTT.

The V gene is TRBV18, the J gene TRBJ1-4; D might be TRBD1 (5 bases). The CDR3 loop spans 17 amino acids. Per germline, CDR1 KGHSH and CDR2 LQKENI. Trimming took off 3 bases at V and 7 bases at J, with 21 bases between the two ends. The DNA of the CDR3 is TGTGCCAGCTCACCTTCCGGGACCCCCGAGGGAGGTGAAAAACTGTTTTTT. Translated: CASSPSGTPEGGEKLFF.

The CDR3, as DNA: TGTGCCACCTGGGCGGGAGAGGGGGCTTACAATGAGCAGTTCTTC. Amino acids: CATWAGEGAYNEQFF. The chain combines TRBV15 with TRBJ2-1; either TRBD1 or TRBD2 may fit D (7 bases each). The V gene lost 8 bases and the J gene lost 4 bases, with 18 bases spanning the gap. Germline assignment: CDR1 LNHNV and CDR2 YYDKDF (reference sequence). The CDR3 totals 15 residues.

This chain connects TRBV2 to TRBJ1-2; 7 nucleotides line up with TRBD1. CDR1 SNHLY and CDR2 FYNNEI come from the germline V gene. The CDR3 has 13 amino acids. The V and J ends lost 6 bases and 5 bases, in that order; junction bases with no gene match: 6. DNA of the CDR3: TGTGCCAGCAGGGTAGGACAGGAATATGGCTACACCTTC. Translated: CASRVGQEYGYTF.